One sample yielded the 32 T cell receptor beta chains listed below, sequenced in a study of cytomegalovirus exposure and HLA in healthy donors. This PCR relied on a set of 60 Vbeta primers and 13 Jbeta primers. Profiled with immunoSEQ multiplex PCR; TCRdb holds only in-frame clones, not every one. The listing contains 200,000 to 250,000 clones. Sequenced input: PBMCs. These receptors came from a girl aged 2 to 9 in good health and CMV-seropositive.

The chain combines TRBV28 with TRBJ2-5, with D perhaps matching TRBD2 (6 bases). V shed 5 bases and J shed 2 bases, with 21 bases lying between them. Germline V gives CDR1 MDHEN, CDR2 SYDVKM. This CDR3 contains 17 residues. The CDR3 is CASSLRDSQVGQETQYF. DNA for the CDR3: TGTGCCAGCAGTCTCCGGGACTCCCAAGTGGGGCAAGAGACCCAGTACTTC.

On this clone: This CDR3 is missing its conserved last phenylalanine or tryptophan, likely due to a read error. It is unclear where the CDR3 begins or ends on the DNA, so no DNA is shown, and the CDR3 is as TCRdb lists it. V and J are TRBV6-1 and TRBJ1-1; the DNA was not used to check the table's D call, TRBD1. CDR1 is MNHNS, CDR2 SASEGT, per germline. The CDR3 comprises 14 residues, both ends counted. This chain's CDR3 is CASSEALGPQTWGH.

This rearrangement joins TRBV5-1 to TRBJ1-1; TRBD1 matches at 7 bases. The germline V gene has CDR1 SGHRS and CDR2 YFSETQ. The CDR3 is made up of 14 amino acids. With V trimmed by 6 bases and J by 0 bases, 5 bases remained unmatched. CDR3: CASTLTGLNTEAFF. CDR3 sequence (DNA): TGCGCCAGCACCCTGACAGGGTTGAACACTGAAGCTTTCTTT.

This chain links TRBV11-2 with TRBJ1-2; 10 bases map to TRBD1. The V and J ends lost 1 base and 5 bases, in that order; junction bases with no gene match: 1. From germline, CDR1 is SGHAT and CDR2 FQNNGV. This CDR3 region has 14 residues. For the CDR3, the DNA is TGTGCCAGCAGCTTAGGGACAGGGGGATATGGCTACACCTTC. Amino acid sequence: CASSLGTGGYGYTF.

J is TRBJ2-5 and V is TRBV5-4; TRBD1 aligns across 9 bases. With the DNA end fitting TRBJ2-7 better, the J assignment may be wrong. Germline CDR1 is SGHNT and CDR2 is YYREEE (reference sequence). This CDR3 contains 13 residues. CDR3 bases: TGTGCCAGCAGCCACCGGGACAGGGACGAGCAGTACTTC. It encodes CASSHRDRDEQYF.

The chain joins TRBV11-2 to TRBJ2-5; 13 bases agree with TRBD2. With 5 bases clipped from V and 2 bases from J, the junction kept 5 bases outside the gene matches. The CDR3 covers 16 residues. Germline CDR1 SGHAT, CDR2 FQNNGV. The DNA for the CDR3 is TGTGCCAGCAGCCCGTGGGGACTAGCGGGGCAAGAGACCCAGTACTTC. Translated, it gives CASSPWGLAGQETQYF.

The V and J genes are TRBV5-1 and TRBJ2-3; 12 positions agree with TRBD1. V lost 4 bases to trimming and J lost 4 bases; unmatched junction nucleotides: 7. Germline values: CDR1 SGHRS, CDR2 YFSETQ. The CDR3 extends over 16 amino acids. CDR3 sequence: CASSPGTGGGSDTQYF. The CDR3, as DNA: TGCGCCAGCAGCCCAGGGACAGGGGGCGGATCAGATACGCAGTATTTT.

The chain couples TRBV15 to TRBJ2-5; no clear D gene. CDR3 length: 14 amino acids. CDR1 is LNHNV and CDR2 is YYDKDF in the germline V gene (reference sequence). Deletions cut 0 bases from V and 1 base from J, with 6 bases between. CDR3 amino acids: CATSREYTQETQYF. The CDR3 DNA sequence: TGTGCCACCAGCAGAGAATACACCCAAGAGACCCAGTACTTC.

The rearrangement links TRBV11-3 to TRBJ2-7, with a weak D call TRBD2 (5 bases). Deletions cut 0 bases from V and 6 bases from J, with 15 bases between. Germline V gene data show CDR1 as SGHNT and CDR2 as YENEEA. The CDR3 totals 15 residues. The CDR3 sequence is CASSLEPTRRSEQYF. DNA of the CDR3: TGTGCCAGCAGCTTAGAGCCGACCCGGAGGAGCGAGCAGTACTTC.

This chain links TRBV28 with TRBJ2-2, with 8 bases aligning to TRBD2. Germline lookup yields CDR1 MDHEN and CDR2 SYDVKM. Unmatched junction bases numbered 8, after V lost 7 bases and J lost 7 bases. The length of the CDR3 is 14 residues. In nucleotides, the CDR3 is TGTGCCAGCACCGGGAGGGCCCTCGGCGGGGAGCTGTTTTTT. Protein product: CASTGRALGGELFF. The complete variable domain, with remaining parts taken from reference TRBV28 and TRBJ2-2, reads DVKVTQSSRYLVKRTGEKVFLECVQDMDHENMFWYRQDPGLGLRLIYFSYDVKMKEKGDIPEGYSVSREKKERFSLILESASTNQTSMYLCASTGRALGGELFFGEGSRLTVL.

The V and J genes are TRBV5-1 and TRBJ1-4; 10 positions agree with TRBD1. CDR3 length: 19 amino acids. Germline-derived CDR1 and CDR2 are SGHRS and YFSETQ. The V and J ends lost 0 bases and 2 bases, in that order; junction bases with no gene match: 10. In DNA form, the CDR3 reads TGCGCCAGCAGCTTGGGACTGCGGACAGGGGGAAAGACTAATGAAAAACTGTTTTTT. Its translation is CASSLGLRTGGKTNEKLFF.

V usage is TRBV6-6 and J usage is TRBJ2-5, with 10 bases matching TRBD1. Near its end, the DNA agrees better with TRBJ2-7, so the J call may be wrong. Germline-derived CDR1 and CDR2 are MNHNY and SVGAGI (reference sequence). This CDR3 spans 15 amino acids. CDR3 loop: CASSLHRDRGHEQYF. CDR3 nucleotides: TGTGCCAGCAGTCTGCACCGGGACAGGGGCCACGAGCAGTACTTC.

The rearrangement links TRBV6-5 to TRBJ1-1, with a weak D call TRBD1 (5 bases). Germline CDR1 is MNHEY and CDR2 is SVGAGI. Trimming shortened V by 2 bases and J by 4 bases, and 17 bases separated the two germline ends. The CDR3 length is 16 residues. The CDR3 coding sequence is TGTGCCAGCAGTTACCTCGTGGGGCAGAAGTTCACTGAAGCTTTCTTT. It yields the protein CASSYLVGQKFTEAFF.

The chain recombines TRBV9 with TRBJ2-1; no reliable D call. Germline V gives CDR1 SGDLS, CDR2 YYNGEE. This CDR3 contains 14 residues. V lost 4 bases, J lost 8 bases, and 16 bases lay in between. CDR3 loop: CASSPSDLSHEQFF. CDR3 nucleotide sequence: TGTGCCAGCAGCCCAAGCGACCTTTCCCATGAGCAGTTCTTC.

The chain couples TRBV7-3 to TRBJ1-1, with D hard to call. Trimming cost V 3 bases and J 1 base, with 6 bases left between them. The germline gives CDR1 SGHTA, CDR2 FQGTGA. This CDR3 is built from 13 residues. CDR3 coding DNA: TGTGCCAGCAGCTTCCAGGAGAACACTGAAGCTTTCTTT. Amino acid sequence: CASSFQENTEAFF.

The chain combines TRBV9 with TRBJ2-3, with D perhaps TRBD2 (5 bases). The V gene lost 0 bases and the J gene lost 1 base, with 15 bases spanning the gap. CDR1 and CDR2 from the germline V gene are SGDLS and YYNGEE. The CDR3 has 17 residues. The CDR3 protein is CASSVAVLDYRTDTQYF. The CDR3 DNA is TGTGCCAGCAGCGTAGCTGTCCTCGACTACCGCACAGATACGCAGTATTTT.

The CDR3 DNA reads as TGCGCCAGCAGACCTCCGGGACTGGGGAACGGGGAGCTGTTTTTT. As protein: CASRPPGLGNGELFF. The chain links TRBV5-1 to TRBJ2-2, with D possibly TRBD2 on 6 matching bases. Germline CDR1 SGHRS, CDR2 YFSETQ. V was pared by 5 bases and J by 7 bases, with 18 bases between. This CDR3 has 15 amino acids.

The rearrangement joins TRBV28 to TRBJ2-1; D is undetermined. V lost 6 bases, J lost 1 base, and 13 bases lay in between. CDR3 length: 15 residues. Germline V gene sequence: CDR1 MDHEN, CDR2 SYDVKM. CDR3 amino acids: CASRRATESYNEQFF. In DNA, the CDR3 is TGTGCCAGCAGGCGTGCGACTGAATCCTACAATGAGCAGTTCTTC.

This rearrangement joins TRBV11-1 to TRBJ1-1; D might be TRBD1 (6 bases). Germline CDR1 is SGHAT and CDR2 is FQDESV (reference sequence). V lost 8 bases to trimming and J lost 0 bases, with 19 bases between them. The CDR3 runs to 16 residues. CDR3 loop: CASLAARDTMNTEAFF. Written as DNA, the CDR3 is TGTGCCAGCTTAGCCGCCCGGGACACCATGAACACTGAAGCTTTCTTT. Variable domain in full (rest from reference TRBV11-1 and TRBJ1-1): EAEVAQSPRYKITEKSQAVAFWCDPISGHATLYWYRQILGQGPELLVQFQDESVVDDSQLPKDRFSAERLKGVDSTLKIQPAELGDSAMYLCASLAARDTMNTEAFFGQGTRLTVV.

V is TRBV2 and J is TRBJ1-5; 10 bases are a match to TRBD1. Looked up from germline, CDR1 is SNHLY and CDR2 is FYNNEI. Trimming at V came to 6 bases and at J to 5 bases, leaving 7 bases not matched to a gene. The CDR3 runs 15 residues. DNA of the CDR3: TGTGCCAGCAGCTCAGACAGGGGGCTGTATCAGCCCCAGCATTTT. Its translation: CASSSDRGLYQPQHF.

The genes are TRBV7-9 and TRBJ2-3; the D gene is possibly TRBD1 (5 bases). CDR3 length: 14 residues. With 3 bases removed from V and 4 bases from J, the gap between germline ends came to 11 bases. CDR1 SEHNR and CDR2 FQNEAQ come from the germline V gene (reference sequence). The CDR3 loop reads CASSLGRGPDTQYF. CDR3 DNA sequence: TGTGCCAGCAGCTTGGGTAGGGGCCCAGATACGCAGTATTTT.

The rearrangement joins TRBV28 to TRBJ2-3; 12 nucleotides line up with TRBD1. Looked up from germline, CDR1 is MDHEN and CDR2 is SYDVKM. Germline trimming cut 6 bases from V and 6 bases from J; bases unmatched to any gene: 13. CDR3 length equals 17 residues. CDR3 sequence (DNA): TGTGCCAGCAGCCCAAGTGCGGGACAGGGGGCTGTGGATACGCAGTATTTT. Protein: CASSPSAGQGAVDTQYF.

The CDR3 here is CASSLGGGRGTEAFF. CDR3 in DNA: TGTGCCAGCAGCTTAGGAGGGGGAAGGGGCACTGAAGCTTTCTTT. V gene TRBV7-9 combines with J gene TRBJ1-1, with TRBD1 as a possible D gene (6 bases). Germline V gives CDR1 SEHNR, CDR2 FQNEAQ (reference sequence). V lost 1 base to trimming and J lost 4 bases, with 13 bases between them. This CDR3 contains 15 residues.

V gene TRBV29-1 combines with J gene TRBJ1-2; D remains unclear. Germline CDR1 and CDR2: SQVTM and ANQGSEA. The CDR3 is 15 amino acids. V was clipped by 6 bases and J by 0 bases, with 17 bases between them. In DNA form, the CDR3 reads TGCAGCGTCCCCACCAGGACGGGGTCTAACTATGGCTACACCTTC. This codes for CSVPTRTGSNYGYTF. The full variable domain, in which reference TRBV29-1 and TRBJ1-2 provide the parts outside the CDR3, is SAVISQKPSRDICQRGTSLTIQCQVDSQVTMMFWYRQQPGQSLTLIATANQGSEATYESGFVIDKFPISRPNLTFSTLTVSNMSPEDSSIYLCSVPTRTGSNYGYTFGSGTRLTVV.

V usage is TRBV5-1 and J usage is TRBJ2-7; D may be TRBD2 (5 bases). Per the germline V gene, CDR1 is SGHRS and CDR2 is YFSETQ. The V gene lost 2 bases and the J gene lost 0 bases, with 9 bases spanning the gap. This CDR3 spans 14 amino acids. The CDR3 nucleotides are TGCGCCAGCAGCTTAATAGGGAGCTCCTACGAGCAGTACTTC. This codes for CASSLIGSSYEQYF.

The rearrangement joins TRBV14 to TRBJ2-2, with a weak D call TRBD2 (6 bases). The CDR3 length is 14 residues. Trimming took 8 bases from V and 8 from J, leaving 18 bases between them. CDR1 is SGHDN and CDR2 is FVKESK in the germline V gene. CDR3 residues: CASPPGGGLGELFF. CDR3 sequence (DNA): TGTGCCAGCCCCCCCGGGGGAGGTCTGGGGGAGCTGTTTTTT.

The V call is TRBV15, the J call TRBJ2-1; D not certain. Trimming removed 0 bases from V and 4 bases from J, with 22 bases in between. There are 19 residues in the CDR3. Per the germline V gene, CDR1 is LNHNV and CDR2 is YYDKDF (reference sequence). Written as DNA, the CDR3 is TGTGCCACCAGCAGAGATTCTTTACTCAGCGCGTTAGATTACAATGAGCAGTTCTTC. Protein: CATSRDSLLSALDYNEQFF.

The chain links TRBV29-1 to TRBJ2-3, with D perhaps matching TRBD1 (6 bases). The CDR3 contains 13 residues. The V end lost 2 bases, the J end lost 0 bases, and 6 bases lay between the germline ends. Looked up from germline, CDR1 is SQVTM and CDR2 is ANQGSEA. The DNA for the CDR3 is TGCAGCGTTGAACAGGGGAGCACAGATACGCAGTATTTT. This sequence encodes CSVEQGSTDTQYF.

The V and J genes are TRBV5-1 and TRBJ2-1, with D possibly TRBD2 on 6 matching bases. V was pared by 0 bases and J by 1 base, with 8 bases between. This CDR3 is 15 amino acids long. Germline assignment: CDR1 SGHRS and CDR2 YFSETQ. The CDR3 DNA sequence: TGCGCCAGCAGCTTGGCGGGAGAATCCTACAATGAGCAGTTCTTC. This encodes CASSLAGESYNEQFF.

J is TRBJ2-3 and V is TRBV5-1, with 10 bases aligning to TRBD1. V lost 2 bases and J lost 1; bases outside the gene matches: 7. This CDR3 spans 17 amino acids. Germline lookup yields CDR1 SGHRS and CDR2 YFSETQ. CDR3 residues: CASSFVSGTGGTDTQYF. CDR3 bases: TGCGCCAGCAGCTTCGTCTCCGGGACAGGGGGCACAGATACGCAGTATTTT.

The chain carries TRBV4-2 and TRBJ1-1; D uncertain. V lost 2 bases, J lost 4 bases, and 11 bases lay in between. Germline lookup yields CDR1 LGHNA and CDR2 YNFKEQ. This CDR3 is built from 14 residues. The CDR3 DNA follows: TGTGCCAGCAGCCAATCGGGGTGGGGCACTGAAGCTTTCTTT. Its protein is CASSQSGWGTEAFF.

Notes on this clone: At one boundary the junction diverges from the germline segment, which might be a read error. This sample includes further DNA sequences coding for the same CDR3. The J gene is TRBJ2-5, the V gene TRBV27, with D possibly TRBD1 on 6 matching bases. Germline values: CDR1 MNHEY, CDR2 SMNVEV (reference sequence). This CDR3 region has 14 residues. Written as DNA, the CDR3 is TGCGCCAGGCTCCGGGACACCAACCAAGAGACCCAGTACTTC. As protein: CARLRDTNQETQYF.